One and the same sample provided the 19 T cell receptor beta chains below, sequenced in a study of blood T cells in healthy people across ages. Then a second PCR, running about 6 to 12 cycles, was carried out with a sample-barcoded 5' primer and a J-beta primer mix. Each CDR3 protein is one row after TCRdb ran MiXCR on the 5' RACE reads. The sample has approximately 800,000 distinct CDR3 sequences; about 26% are singletons. These same records also appear under a second study, on T cells of mothers and their children.

Material for sequencing was blood. These receptors were taken from a boy aged 5-17 years in good health.

This clonotype has more than one count but fewer than ten. J is TRBJ2-5 and V is TRBV29-1; 13 bases map to TRBD2. Unmatched junction bases numbered 15, after V lost 4 bases and J lost 7 bases. This CDR3 has 17 amino acids. Per the germline V gene, CDR1 is SQVTM and CDR2 is ANQGSEA. CDR3 protein: CSVVLRTSGGSSGTQYF. In nucleotides, the CDR3 is TGCAGCGTTGTCCTCCGGACTAGCGGGGGTTCCAGCGGGACCCAGTACTTC.

There are a few counts of this clonotype. The gene calls are TRBV4-2 and TRBJ1-1, with D unresolved. V dropped 3 bases and J dropped 0 bases, with 11 bases sitting between them. CDR1 and CDR2 (germline): LGHNA, YNFKEQ. The CDR3 has 15 residues. This CDR3 is CASSQPDTLNTEAFF. CDR3 nucleotide sequence: TGTGCCAGCAGCCAGCCTGACACCCTGAACACTGAAGCTTTCTTT.

The table lists this clonotype with a few counts. The chain employs TRBV7-2 and TRBJ2-5; 8 nucleotides agree with TRBD2. V lost 1 base, J lost 5 bases, and 9 bases stayed unmatched. Per germline, CDR1 SGHTA and CDR2 FQGNSA. This CDR3 is 16 amino acids long. This CDR3 is CASSLVGGGPQETQYF. The CDR3 DNA is TGTGCCAGCAGCTTAGTCGGGGGGGGGCCCCAGGAGACCCAGTACTTC.

This chain uses TRBV10-3 with TRBJ2-3; weak D call: TRBD2 (7 bases). From germline, CDR1 is ENHRY and CDR2 SYGVKD. The V gene lost 2 bases and the J gene lost 0 bases, with 9 bases spanning the gap. This CDR3 is 15 amino acids long. For the CDR3, the DNA is TGTGCCATCAGTGAGGAGGGGGGGAGCACAGATACGCAGTATTTT. It yields the protein CAISEEGGSTDTQYF.

The sample holds one count of this clonotype. This chain connects TRBV24-1 to TRBJ2-5; the match to TRBD1 covers 9 bases. This CDR3 contains 15 residues. In germline, CDR1 is KGHDR, CDR2 SFDVKD. Trimming removed 2 bases from V and 2 bases from J; junction bases left unmatched: 2. Here the CDR3 DNA reads TGTGCCACCAGTGATTGGACAGGGGATCAAGAGACCCAGTACTTC. Translated: CATSDWTGDQETQYF.

The chain links TRBV20-1 to TRBJ2-7; possibly TRBD2 for D (5 bases). Trimming pared 5 bases from V and 4 bases from J, leaving 18 bases between. This CDR3 region has 14 residues. Germline-derived CDR1 and CDR2 are DFQATT and SNEGSKA (reference sequence). The CDR3 DNA follows: TGCAGTGCTCTCGGGGTGAGGCTTAGGTACGAGCAGTACTTC. As protein: CSALGVRLRYEQYF.

The chain has TRBV29-1 and TRBJ1-1; no clear D. V lost 3 bases and J 4 bases, leaving 12 bases between the germline ends. This CDR3 comprises 13 residues. The germline gives CDR1 SQVTM, CDR2 ANQGSEA. CDR3 residues: CSVDDPVGTEAFF. The CDR3 nucleotides are TGCAGCGTTGACGACCCGGTGGGCACTGAAGCTTTCTTT. Supplemented by reference TRBV29-1 and TRBJ1-1, the full variable domain reads SAVISQKPSRDICQRGTSLTIQCQVDSQVTMMFWYRQQPGQSLTLIATANQGSEATYESGFVIDKFPISRPNLTFSTLTVSNMSPEDSSIYLCSVDDPVGTEAFFGQGTRLTVV.

This clonotype was seen a few times. The J gene is TRBJ2-7, the V gene TRBV28; 10 bases match TRBD1. The germline gives CDR1 MDHEN, CDR2 SYDVKM. The CDR3 spans 15 residues. Unmatched junction bases numbered 6, after V lost 5 bases and J lost 2 bases. Here the CDR3 reads CASSIPGQGTYEQYF. The CDR3 DNA is TGTGCCAGCAGTATCCCGGGACAGGGGACCTACGAGCAGTACTTC. Full variable domain (missing parts from reference TRBV28 and TRBJ2-7): DVKVTQSSRYLVKRTGEKVFLECVQDMDHENMFWYRQDPGLGLRLIYFSYDVKMKEKGDIPEGYSVSREKKERFSLILESASTNQTSMYLCASSIPGQGTYEQYFGPGTRLTVT.

This clonotype was seen a handful of times. V and J are TRBV29-1 and TRBJ1-1; D unresolved. V shed 3 bases and J shed 2 bases, with 7 bases lying between them. CDR1 is SQVTM and CDR2 is ANQGSEA in the germline V gene. CDR3 length: 12 amino acids. CDR3 DNA sequence: TGCAGCGTTGACGAGGCTAACACTGAAGCTTTCTTT. Its translation: CSVDEANTEAFF.

This clonotype was counted a few times. This sequence joins TRBV2 and TRBJ2-7; D perhaps matches TRBD1 (5 bases). Germline assignment: CDR1 SNHLY and CDR2 FYNNEI. This CDR3 has 12 residues. Deletions cut 5 bases from V and 6 bases from J, with 11 bases between. The CDR3 DNA sequence: TGTGCCAGCAGTTCAACAGGACCCGAGCAGTACTTC. Residues: CASSSTGPEQYF.

The gene calls are TRBV10-3 and TRBJ2-1; TRBD2 matches 8 bases. This CDR3 has 15 amino acids. V was pared by 3 bases and J by 5 bases, with 6 bases of the junction left unmatched. Germline CDR1 reads ENHRY; CDR2 reads SYGVKD. CDR3 sequence reads: CAISDLSGGNNEQFF. The CDR3 DNA sequence: TGTGCCATCAGTGATCTAAGCGGGGGCAACAATGAGCAGTTCTTC.

The CDR3 coding sequence is TGTGCCAGCAGCTTAGCGCGCGAGAATACGCAGTATTTT. It encodes CASSLARENTQYF. V is TRBV7-2 and J is TRBJ2-3; D is unresolved. The CDR3 spans 13 residues. V lost 0 bases and J lost 7, with 8 bases in between. Germline loops: CDR1 SGHTA, CDR2 FQGNSA.

This clonotype was detected a few times. CDR3 in amino acids: CASSRGAPNEKLFF. CDR3 DNA sequence: TGTGCCAGCAGTAGGGGGGCCCCTAATGAAAAACTGTTTTTT. The rearrangement uses TRBV7-6 and TRBJ1-4; D is possibly TRBD1 (6 bases). V lost 6 bases and J lost 3, with 11 bases in between. The germline V gene encodes CDR1 SGHVS and CDR2 FNYEAQ. The CDR3 has 14 amino acids.

The chain joins TRBV5-1 to TRBJ2-3, with TRBD1 matching over 8 bases. Per the germline V gene, CDR1 is SGHRS and CDR2 is YFSETQ. The trim removed 6 bases at V and 4 bases at J, leaving 10 bases unmatched. This CDR3 region has 15 residues. CDR3 protein: CASTTSTGVADTQYF. The CDR3 DNA reads as TGCGCCAGCACCACTTCGACAGGGGTGGCAGATACGCAGTATTTT. Supplemented by reference TRBV5-1 and TRBJ2-3, the full variable domain reads KAGVTQTPRYLIKTRGQQVTLSCSPISGHRSVSWYQQTPGQGLQFLFEYFSETQRNKGNFPGRFSGRQFSNSRSEMNVSTLELGDSALYLCASTTSTGVADTQYFGPGTRLTVL.

V gene TRBV7-2 combines with J gene TRBJ1-1; possible D gene TRBD1, 5 bases. The V gene's germline CDR1 is SGHTA and CDR2 FQGNSA. CDR3 size: 12 residues. The V and J ends lost 4 bases and 9 bases respectively, with 12 bases between them. This CDR3 reads CASSSFPGQAFF. The CDR3 nucleotides are TGTGCCAGCAGCTCTTTCCCGGGGCAAGCTTTCTTT.

This clonotype was recorded a few times. The chain joins TRBV12-3 or TRBV12-4 to TRBJ1-3; TRBD1 matches 8 bases. Trimming at V came to 11 bases and at J to 2 bases, leaving 5 bases not matched to a gene. This CDR3 spans 13 amino acids. The CDR3 is CAELQGAGNTIYF. CDR3 DNA: TGTGCCGAATTACAGGGGGCTGGAAACACCATATATTTT.

This clonotype has only a few counts. The chain is built from TRBV3-1 and TRBJ2-7, with D possibly being TRBD1 (5 bases). Germline assignment: CDR1 LGHDT and CDR2 YNNKEL (reference sequence). V was clipped by 0 bases and J by 9 bases, with 9 bases between them. This CDR3 comprises 12 residues. The CDR3: CASSQDRQGQYF. DNA for the CDR3: TGTGCCAGCAGCCAAGATCGGCAGGGGCAGTACTTC.

The chain couples TRBV6-1 to TRBJ2-3; 8 bases are a match to TRBD1. This CDR3 spans 16 amino acids. V shed 4 bases and J 5 bases; nucleotides not matched to a gene: 11. Looked up from germline, CDR1 is MNHNS and CDR2 is SASEGT. CDR3 nucleotides: TGTGCCAGCAGTGGAGAAGGGCAGGGGGCAGGAGATACGCAGTATTTT. Translation: CASSGEGQGAGDTQYF.

This clonotype was seen only a few times. V usage is TRBV9 and J usage is TRBJ2-1; weak D call: TRBD1 (6 bases). The last part of the DNA fits TRBJ2-5 better; the J call may be wrong. Looked up from germline, CDR1 is SGDLS and CDR2 is YYNGEE. This CDR3 has 16 residues. This chain's CDR3 is CASSVNHGTPQETQYF. CDR3 in DNA: TGTGCCAGCAGCGTAAATCACGGGACACCGCAAGAGACCCAGTACTTC.